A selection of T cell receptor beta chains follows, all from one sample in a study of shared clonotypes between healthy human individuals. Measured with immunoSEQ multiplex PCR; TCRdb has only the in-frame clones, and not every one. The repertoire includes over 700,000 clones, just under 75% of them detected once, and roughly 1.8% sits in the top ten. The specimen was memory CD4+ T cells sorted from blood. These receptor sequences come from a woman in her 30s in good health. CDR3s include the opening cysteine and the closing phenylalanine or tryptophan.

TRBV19	CASSTLTGELFF
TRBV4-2	CASSSSSQRGEQFF
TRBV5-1	CASSDSQTTGTENYGYTF
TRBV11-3	CASSSSFLRTAGTSYNEQFF
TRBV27	CASSSPSGLGYDGEQFF
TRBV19	CASRPGLAGGDTQYF
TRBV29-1	CSVDAGGTQGADTQYF
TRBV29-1	CSVEKSGRNTEAFF
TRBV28	CASSNQGASNQPQHF
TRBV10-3	CAIRNSDRVGDTQYF
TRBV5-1	CASSLGRGTYNEQFF
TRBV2	CASMRAGQANYGYTF
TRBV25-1	CASSEDRQGELSSRYF
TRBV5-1	CASSYSDGYEQYF
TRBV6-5	CASRGTGGTYEQYF
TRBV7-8	CASSLGGEKLFF
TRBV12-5	CASGLVRIGICTQYF
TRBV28	CASSFSPRTAFF
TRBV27	CASRAPGDRGVFF
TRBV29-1	CSVYQGSNTGELFF